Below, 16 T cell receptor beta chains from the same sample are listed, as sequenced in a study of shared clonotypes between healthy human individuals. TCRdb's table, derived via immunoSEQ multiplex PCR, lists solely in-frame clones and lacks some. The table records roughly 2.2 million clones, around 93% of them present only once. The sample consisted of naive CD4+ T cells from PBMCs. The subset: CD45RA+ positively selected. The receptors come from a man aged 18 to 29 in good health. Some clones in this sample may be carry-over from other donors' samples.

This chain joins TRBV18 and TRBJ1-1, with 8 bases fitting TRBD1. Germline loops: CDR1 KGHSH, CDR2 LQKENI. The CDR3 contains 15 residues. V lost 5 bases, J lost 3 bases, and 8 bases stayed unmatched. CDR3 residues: CASSSRQGWDTEAFF. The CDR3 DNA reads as TGTGCCAGCTCATCCCGACAGGGGTGGGACACTGAAGCTTTCTTT. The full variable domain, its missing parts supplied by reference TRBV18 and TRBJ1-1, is NAGVMQNPRHLVRRRGQEARLRCSPMKGHSHVYWYRQLPEEGLKFMVYLQKENIIDESGMPKERFSAEFPKEGPSILRIQQVVRGDSAAYFCASSSRQGWDTEAFFGQGTRLTVV.

This chain's CDR3 is CASSGMRGLRTSGSNTGELFF. The CDR3 DNA reads TGTGCCAGCAGCGGGATGAGGGGGCTGAGGACTAGCGGCTCCAACACCGGGGAGCTGTTTTTT. J is TRBJ2-2 and V is TRBV28, with TRBD2 matching over 10 bases. Losses at the gene ends were 6 bases for V and 2 bases for J; bases not matched to a gene: 21. CDR1 MDHEN and CDR2 SYDVKM come from the germline V gene. The CDR3 spans 21 residues.

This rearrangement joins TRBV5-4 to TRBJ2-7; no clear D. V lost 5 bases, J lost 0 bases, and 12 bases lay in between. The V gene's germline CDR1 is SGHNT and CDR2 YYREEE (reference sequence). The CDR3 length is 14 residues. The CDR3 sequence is CASRSWGSSYEQYF. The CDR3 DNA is TGTGCCAGCAGATCTTGGGGTAGCTCCTACGAGCAGTACTTC.

The CDR3 spells CASSAWGNSYEQYF. DNA for the CDR3: TGTGCCAGCAGTGCGTGGGGGAATTCCTACGAGCAGTACTTC. The gene calls are TRBV6-1 and TRBJ2-7; D may be TRBD1 or TRBD2 (5 bases each). Germline V gene lookup returns CDR1 MNHNS and CDR2 SASEGT. This CDR3 has 14 amino acids. V lost 4 bases to trimming and J lost 1 base, with 11 bases between them.

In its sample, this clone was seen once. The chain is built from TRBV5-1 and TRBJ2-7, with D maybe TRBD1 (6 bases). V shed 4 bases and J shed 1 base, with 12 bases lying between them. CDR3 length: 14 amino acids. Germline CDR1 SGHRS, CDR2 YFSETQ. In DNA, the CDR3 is TGCGCCAGCAGCCCGCTCCAGGGGTCCTACGAGCAGTACTTC. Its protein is CASSPLQGSYEQYF.

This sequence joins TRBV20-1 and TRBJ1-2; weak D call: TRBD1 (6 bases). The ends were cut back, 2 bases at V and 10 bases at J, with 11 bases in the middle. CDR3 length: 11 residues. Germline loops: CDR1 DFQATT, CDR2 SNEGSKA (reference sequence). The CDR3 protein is CSARSPGDYTF. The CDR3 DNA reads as TGCAGTGCTAGATCCCCAGGGGACTACACCTTC.

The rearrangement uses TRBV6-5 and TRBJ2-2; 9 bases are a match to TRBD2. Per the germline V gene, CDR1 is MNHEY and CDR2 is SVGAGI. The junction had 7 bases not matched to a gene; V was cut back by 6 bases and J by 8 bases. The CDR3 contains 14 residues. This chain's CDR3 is CASSTGTSLGELFF. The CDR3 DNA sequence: TGTGCCAGCAGCACCGGGACTAGCTTGGGGGAGCTGTTTTTT.

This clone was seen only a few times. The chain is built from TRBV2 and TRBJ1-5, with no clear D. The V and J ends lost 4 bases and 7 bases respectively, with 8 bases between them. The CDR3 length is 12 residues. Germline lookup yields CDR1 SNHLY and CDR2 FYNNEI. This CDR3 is CASSVSEQPQHF. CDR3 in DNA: TGTGCCAGCAGTGTTAGTGAGCAGCCCCAGCATTTT.

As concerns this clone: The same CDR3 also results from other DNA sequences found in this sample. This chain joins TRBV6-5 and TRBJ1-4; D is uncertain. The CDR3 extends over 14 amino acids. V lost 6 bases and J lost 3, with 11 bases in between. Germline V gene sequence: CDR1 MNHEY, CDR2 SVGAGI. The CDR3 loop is CASSLNRANEKLFF. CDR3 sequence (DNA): TGTGCCAGCAGCCTTAACCGTGCTAATGAAAAACTGTTTTTT.

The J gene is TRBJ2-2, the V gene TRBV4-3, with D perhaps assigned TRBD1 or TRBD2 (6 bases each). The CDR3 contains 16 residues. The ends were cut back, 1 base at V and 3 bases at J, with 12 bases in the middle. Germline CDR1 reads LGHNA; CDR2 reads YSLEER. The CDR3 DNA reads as TGCGCCAGCAGCCAAGCCGGGGGCTCCGACACCGGGGAGCTGTTTTTT. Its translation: CASSQAGGSDTGELFF.

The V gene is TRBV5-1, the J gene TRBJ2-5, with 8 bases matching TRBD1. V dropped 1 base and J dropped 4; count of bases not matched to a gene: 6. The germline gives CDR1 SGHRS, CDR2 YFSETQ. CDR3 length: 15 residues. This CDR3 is CASSLQGAMGETQYF. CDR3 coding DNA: TGCGCCAGCAGCTTGCAGGGGGCAATGGGAGAGACCCAGTACTTC.

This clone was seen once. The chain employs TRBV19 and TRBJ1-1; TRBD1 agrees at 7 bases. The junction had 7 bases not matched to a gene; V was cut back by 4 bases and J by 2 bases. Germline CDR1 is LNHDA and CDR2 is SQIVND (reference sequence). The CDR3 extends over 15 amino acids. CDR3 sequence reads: CASSTSGQLNTEAFF. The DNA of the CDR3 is TGTGCCAGTAGTACTTCGGGACAGCTAAACACTGAAGCTTTCTTT.

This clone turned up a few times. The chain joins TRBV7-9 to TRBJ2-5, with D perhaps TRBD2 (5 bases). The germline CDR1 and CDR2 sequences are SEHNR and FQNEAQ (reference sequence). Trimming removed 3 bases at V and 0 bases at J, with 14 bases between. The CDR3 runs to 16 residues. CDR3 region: CASSFPLVGNQETQYF. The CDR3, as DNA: TGTGCCAGCAGCTTTCCCTTAGTCGGGAACCAAGAGACCCAGTACTTC.

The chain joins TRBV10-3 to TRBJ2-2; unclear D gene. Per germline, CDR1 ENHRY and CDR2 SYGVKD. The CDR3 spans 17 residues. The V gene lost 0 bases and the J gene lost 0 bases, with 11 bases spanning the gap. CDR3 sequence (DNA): TGTGCCATCAGTGAGTCATGGGGTATATCGAACACCGGGGAGCTGTTTTTT. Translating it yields CAISESWGISNTGELFF.

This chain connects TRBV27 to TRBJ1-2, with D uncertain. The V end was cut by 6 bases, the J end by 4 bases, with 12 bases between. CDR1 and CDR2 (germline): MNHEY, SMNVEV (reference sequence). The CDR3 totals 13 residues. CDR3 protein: CASRTDGPYGYTF. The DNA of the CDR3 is TGTGCCAGCAGGACCGACGGACCCTATGGCTACACCTTC.

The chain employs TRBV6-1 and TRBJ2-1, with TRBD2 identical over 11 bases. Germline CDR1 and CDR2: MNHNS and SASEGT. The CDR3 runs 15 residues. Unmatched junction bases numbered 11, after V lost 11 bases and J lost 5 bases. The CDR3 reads CASRRLAGGDNEQFF. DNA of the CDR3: TGTGCCTCCAGGCGGCTAGCGGGAGGCGACAATGAGCAGTTCTTC.